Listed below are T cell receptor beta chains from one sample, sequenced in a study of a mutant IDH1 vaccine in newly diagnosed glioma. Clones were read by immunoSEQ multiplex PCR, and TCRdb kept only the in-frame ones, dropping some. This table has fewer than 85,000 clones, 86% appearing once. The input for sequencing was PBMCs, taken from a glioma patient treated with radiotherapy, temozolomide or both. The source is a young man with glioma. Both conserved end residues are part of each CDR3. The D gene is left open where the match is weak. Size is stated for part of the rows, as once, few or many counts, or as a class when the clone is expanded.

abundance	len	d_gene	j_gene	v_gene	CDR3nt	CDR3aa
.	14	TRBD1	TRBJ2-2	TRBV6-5	TGTGCCAGCAGCCCGGACAGGGGAACCGGGGAGCTGTTTTTT	CASSPDRGTGELFF
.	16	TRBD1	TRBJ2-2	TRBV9	TGTGCCAGCAGCTCACGGGACAGGGGGATGTCGGGGGAGCTGTTTTTT	CASSSRDRGMSGELFF
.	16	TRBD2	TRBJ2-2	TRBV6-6	TGTGCCAGCAGCACCACGGGGGGGGCGAACACCGGGGAGCTGTTTTTT	CASSTTGGANTGELFF
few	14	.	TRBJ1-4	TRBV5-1	TGCGCCAGCAGCTTGTCAGGGTTGAACGAAAAACTGTTTTTT	CASSLSGLNEKLFF
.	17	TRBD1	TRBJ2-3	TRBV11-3	TGTGCCAGCAGCCCAGGGGGACAGGGGGCCAATACAGATACGCAGTATTTT	CASSPGGQGANTDTQYF
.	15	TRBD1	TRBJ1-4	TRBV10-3	TGTGCCATCAGTACCGACAGGGGGATTAGTGAAAAACTGTTTTTT	CAISTDRGISEKLFF
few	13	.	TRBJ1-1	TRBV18	TGTGCCAGCTCACCACCTTGGTGGCGTGAAGCTTTCTTT	CASSPPWWREAFF
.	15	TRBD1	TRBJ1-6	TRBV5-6	TGTGCCAGCAGCTTGTCGGGACAGTATAATTCACCCCTCCACTTT	CASSLSGQYNSPLHF
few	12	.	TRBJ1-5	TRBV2	TGTGCCAGTGCGGGGGCCTATCAGCCCCAGCATTTT	CASAGAYQPQHF
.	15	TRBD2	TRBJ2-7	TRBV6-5	TGTGCCAGCAGCCGGGGACTAGCGGAATACTACGAGCAGTACTTC	CASSRGLAEYYEQYF
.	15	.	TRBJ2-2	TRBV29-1	TGCAGCGTTGACGAGGGAACCACCACGTCCGGGGAGCTGTTTTTT	CSVDEGTTTSGELFF
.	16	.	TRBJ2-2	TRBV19	TGTGCCAGTAGCCTCCGATCGGCCCAGAACACCGGGGAGCTGTTTTTT	CASSLRSAQNTGELFF
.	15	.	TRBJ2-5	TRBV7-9	TGTGCCAGCAGGTACCGGGGGATCCCCCAAGAGACCCAGTACTTC	CASRYRGIPQETQYF
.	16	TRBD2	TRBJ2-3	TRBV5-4	TGTGCCAGCAGCTCCAGCGGGGGGAAAAGCACAGATACGCAGTATTTT	CASSSSGGKSTDTQYF
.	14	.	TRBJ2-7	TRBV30	TGTGCCTGGAGTGAAAAAGGGTCCTATCTCGAGCAGTACTTC	CAWSEKGSYLEQYF
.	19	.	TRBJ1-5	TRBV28	TGTGCCAGCAGTTTAGGCCAGGGTATTCCTACTTATAGCAATCAGCCCCAGCATTTT	CASSLGQGIPTYSNQPQHF
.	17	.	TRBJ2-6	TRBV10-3	TGTGCCATCAAGGGGCCCGGCGGGTTTTCTGGGGCCAACGTCCTGACTTTC	CAIKGPGGFSGANVLTF
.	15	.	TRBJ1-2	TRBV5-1	TGCGCCAGCAGCTTGTATCTAGGGAAGAACTATGGCTACACCTTC	CASSLYLGKNYGYTF
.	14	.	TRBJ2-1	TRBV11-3	TGTGCCAGCTCTAGGGGGGTGTCCTACAATGAGCAGTTCTTC	CASSRGVSYNEQFF
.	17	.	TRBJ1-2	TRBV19	TGTGCCAGTAGTATAGATGGGGCAGGGGCACGCTCCTATGGCTACACCTTC	CASSIDGAGARSYGYTF
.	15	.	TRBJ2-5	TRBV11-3	TGTGCCAGCAGCCCGAGGCAAGGGGACCAAGAGACCCAGTACTTC	CASSPRQGDQETQYF
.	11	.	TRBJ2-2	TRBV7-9	TGTGCCAGCAGCTTATACGGGGAGCTGTTTTTT	CASSLYGELFF
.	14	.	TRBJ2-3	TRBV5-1	TGCGCCAGCGGAGCTCCAGGGAGCACAGATACGCAGTATTTT	CASGAPGSTDTQYF
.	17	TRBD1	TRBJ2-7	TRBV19	TGTGCCAGTAGTAACTATGGACAGGCGAGGGGTAGCTACGAGCAGTACTTC	CASSNYGQARGSYEQYF
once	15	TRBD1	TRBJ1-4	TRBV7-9	TGTGCCAGCAGCCCCCTAGACAGGGGCCGGGAAAAACTGTTTTTT	CASSPLDRGREKLFF
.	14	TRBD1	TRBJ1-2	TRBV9	TGTGCCAGCAGCATTTCCGGGACAGGAATCGGCTACACCTTC	CASSISGTGIGYTF
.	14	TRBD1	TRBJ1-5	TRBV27	TGTGCCAGCAGGGGACAGGGCCGGGGTCAGCCCCAGCATTTT	CASRGQGRGQPQHF
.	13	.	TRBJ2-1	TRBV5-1	TGCGCCAGCAGCGCGGACGGGTACAATGAGCAGTTCTTC	CASSADGYNEQFF
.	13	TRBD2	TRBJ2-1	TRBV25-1	TGTGCCAGCAGTGCTTTATCTAGCGGTGAGCAGTTCTTC	CASSALSSGEQFF
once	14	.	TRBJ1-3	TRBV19	TGTGCCAGTCAATCGGGCGGGTCTGGAAACACCATATATTTT	CASQSGGSGNTIYF
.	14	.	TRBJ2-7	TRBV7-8	TGTGCCAGCAGCTCAGGGGACACCCTCTACGAGCAGTACTTC	CASSSGDTLYEQYF
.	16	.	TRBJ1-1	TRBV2	TGTGCCAGCCCCAAACCAACCGGGGGCGTGAACACTGAAGCTTTCTTT	CASPKPTGGVNTEAFF
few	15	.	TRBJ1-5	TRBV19	TGTGCCAGTAGTATTGGAGTGGTAGGGTTGAAGCCCCAGCATTTT	CASSIGVVGLKPQHF
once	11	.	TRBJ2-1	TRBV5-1	TGCGCCAGCAGCCTAACAGAAGAGCAGTTCTTC	CASSLTEEQFF
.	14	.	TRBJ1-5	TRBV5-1	TGCGCCAGCAGCTTGGGGGACCATAATCAGCCCCAGCATTTT	CASSLGDHNQPQHF